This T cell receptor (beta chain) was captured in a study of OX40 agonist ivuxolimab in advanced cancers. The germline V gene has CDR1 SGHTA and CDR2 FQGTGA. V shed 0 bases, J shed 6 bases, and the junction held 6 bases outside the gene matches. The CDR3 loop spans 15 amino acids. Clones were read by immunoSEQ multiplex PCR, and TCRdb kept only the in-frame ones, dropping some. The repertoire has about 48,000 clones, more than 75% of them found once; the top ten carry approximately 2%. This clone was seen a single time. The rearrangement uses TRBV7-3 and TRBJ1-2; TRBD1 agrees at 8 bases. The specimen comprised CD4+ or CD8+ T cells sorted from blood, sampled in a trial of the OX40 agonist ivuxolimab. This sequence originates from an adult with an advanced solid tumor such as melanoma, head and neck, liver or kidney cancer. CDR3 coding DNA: TGTGCCAGCAGCTTAACGGTGGACAGGGCTGATGGCTACACCTTC. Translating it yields CASSLTVDRADGYTF. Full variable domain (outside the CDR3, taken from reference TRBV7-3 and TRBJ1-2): GAGVSQTPSNKVTEKGKYVELRCDPISGHTALYWYRQSLGQGPEFLIYFQGTGAADDSGLPNDRFFAVRPEGSVSTLKIQRTERGDSAVYLCASSLTVDRADGYTFGSGTRLTVV.